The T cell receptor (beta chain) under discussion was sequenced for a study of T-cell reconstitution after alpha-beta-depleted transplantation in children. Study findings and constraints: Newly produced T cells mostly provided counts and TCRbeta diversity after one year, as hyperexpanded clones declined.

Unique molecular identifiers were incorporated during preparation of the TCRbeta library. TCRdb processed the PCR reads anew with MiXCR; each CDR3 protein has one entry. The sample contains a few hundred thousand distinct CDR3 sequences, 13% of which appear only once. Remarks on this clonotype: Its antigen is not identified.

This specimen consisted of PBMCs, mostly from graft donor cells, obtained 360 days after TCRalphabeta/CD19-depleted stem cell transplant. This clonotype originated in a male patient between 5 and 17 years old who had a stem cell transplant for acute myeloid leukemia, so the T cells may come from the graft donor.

For the CDR3, the DNA is TGTGCCAGCAGTCGGGACGGACAGGGCCGCGGAAACACCATATATTTT. Residues: CASSRDGQGRGNTIYF. The rearrangement uses TRBV28 and TRBJ1-3; TRBD1 aligns across 8 bases. Unmatched junction bases numbered 10, after V lost 5 bases and J lost 4 bases. This CDR3 comprises 16 residues. Germline lookup yields CDR1 MDHEN and CDR2 SYDVKM.